This TCR beta chain was found in a study of identical twins. This clonotype came up a few times. CDR3 size: 16 residues. V lost 6 bases to trimming and J lost 4 bases, with 20 bases between them. TCRdb re-called the 5' RACE reads through MiXCR, storing one row per CDR3 protein. The sample holds 400,000 to 550,000 distinct CDR3 sequences, about 20% seen once. This same sample was also part of a study on T cells expressing NK-cell markers.

This TCR was sampled from a woman between 18 and 29 years old in good health. The rearrangement joins TRBV12-3 or TRBV12-4 to TRBJ2-3; tentatively, D is TRBD1 (5 bases). Material: CD4+ T cells sorted from blood. The CDR3 coding sequence is TGTGCCAGCAGCCTAGGGATAACTCAGGGCGCAGATACGCAGTATTTT. It encodes CASSLGITQGADTQYF.